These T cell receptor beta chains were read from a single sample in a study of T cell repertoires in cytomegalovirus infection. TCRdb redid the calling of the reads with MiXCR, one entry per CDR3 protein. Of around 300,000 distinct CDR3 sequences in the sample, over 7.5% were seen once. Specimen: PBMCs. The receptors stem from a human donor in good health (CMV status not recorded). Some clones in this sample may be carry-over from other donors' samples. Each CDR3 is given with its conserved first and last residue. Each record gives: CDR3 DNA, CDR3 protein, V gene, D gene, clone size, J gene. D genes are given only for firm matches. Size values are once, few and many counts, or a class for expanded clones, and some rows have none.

TGTGCCAGCAGCCAGCTGAACGTCTACAATGAGCAGTTCTTC,CASSQLNVYNEQFF,TRBV14,-,-,TRBJ2-1
TGTGCCAGCAGCTTAGGGGGATTTGGAGGCACTGAAGCTTTCTTT,CASSLGGFGGTEAFF,TRBV7-3,-,many,TRBJ1-1
TGTGCCAGCAGTTTGGGACTAGACTACGAGCAGTACTTC,CASSLGLDYEQYF,TRBV28,TRBD2,many,TRBJ2-7
TGTGCCAGCACCATCGCTGGGGGATTAGACGAGCAGTACTTC,CASTIAGGLDEQYF,TRBV28,-,-,TRBJ2-7
TGTGCCACCAGCAGAGAGACAGGGACAGGGCCCACAGATACGCAGTATTTT,CATSRETGTGPTDTQYF,TRBV15,TRBD1,-,TRBJ2-3
TGTGCCAGCAGCTCTGCAGGGTCTTATGGCTACACCTTC,CASSSAGSYGYTF,TRBV7-2,-,many,TRBJ1-2
TGTGCCAGCAGTTCCTACGCAGGAGGGCCGCCCTCCACCTATGGCTACACCTTC,CASSSYAGGPPSTYGYTF,TRBV28,-,-,TRBJ1-2
TGTGCCAGTCGCCCCCTCTGGGGGGATGAAGAGACCCAGTACTTC,CASRPLWGDEETQYF,TRBV19,-,few,TRBJ2-5
TGTGCCAGCAGCCCCCGGCTTTTGTTCTCAGATACGCAGTATTTT,CASSPRLLFSDTQYF,TRBV7-2,-,many,TRBJ2-3
TGTGCCAGCAGCTTAGCGGGACAGGGGGAACAGTTCTTC,CASSLAGQGEQFF,TRBV7-8,TRBD1,many,TRBJ2-1
TGTGCCAGTAGTATGTCCCCAGGGTTCGAGACCCAGTACTTC,CASSMSPGFETQYF,TRBV19,-,-,TRBJ2-5
TGCAGCGCAACACCACAGGGATTTAACACTGAAGCTTTCTTT,CSATPQGFNTEAFF,TRBV29-1,-,few,TRBJ1-1
TGTGCCACCAGTTCTTACCGGGACCGGGGGAATGAGCAGTTCTTC,CATSSYRDRGNEQFF,TRBV24-1,-,-,TRBJ2-1
TGTGCCAGCAGATCGAATTTCCAGGGGGCATTGGACTATGGCTACACCTTC,CASRSNFQGALDYGYTF,TRBV6-5,TRBD1,many,TRBJ1-2
TGTGCCTGCTCAACTAACGGGTACAATGAGCAGTTCTTC,CACSTNGYNEQFF,TRBV7-2,-,few,TRBJ2-1
TGTGCCAGTAGTATAGCACAGGGTAGTCAGCCCCAGCATTTT,CASSIAQGSQPQHF,TRBV19,-,many,TRBJ1-5
TGTGCCAGCAGCTTACCCCTGTTAGGGGCCAATGAGCAGTTCTTC,CASSLPLLGANEQFF,TRBV27,-,-,TRBJ2-1
TGTGCCACCAGTGACCGCAACTCCTACAATGAGCAGTTCTTC,CATSDRNSYNEQFF,TRBV24-1,-,-,TRBJ2-1
TGTGCCATCAGTGTTTCGGAAAACACTGAAGCTTTCTTT,CAISVSENTEAFF,TRBV10-3,-,-,TRBJ1-1
TGTGCCAGCAGTTCGACACCCTACAATGAGCAGTTCTTC,CASSSTPYNEQFF,TRBV6-2/TRBV6-3,-,few,TRBJ2-1
TGTGCCAGCAGTGAAAACGACGTTTCCCCCTTAGAGACCCAGTACTTC,CASSENDVSPLETQYF,TRBV2,-,few,TRBJ2-5
TGTGCCACCCGGACAGCTAGCAATCAGCCCCAGCATTTT,CATRTASNQPQHF,TRBV2,-,many,TRBJ1-5
TGCGCCAGCAGCCAAGATTACAGGTCCAACTATGGCTACACCTTC,CASSQDYRSNYGYTF,TRBV4-3,-,few,TRBJ1-2
TGTGCCAGTAGACTTGGCGCCCTGAACACTGAAGCTTTCTTT,CASRLGALNTEAFF,TRBV19,-,-,TRBJ1-1
TGTGCCAGCAGTTTACCCGACTACAGCTCCTACGAGCAGTACTTC,CASSLPDYSSYEQYF,TRBV28,-,many,TRBJ2-7
TGTGCCAGCAGCCCGGAAGGACAGAGGGCGGCTGGGGCCAACGTCCTGACTTTC,CASSPEGQRAAGANVLTF,TRBV7-3,-,once,TRBJ2-6
TGCGCCAGCAGCTTGGAACGGGGAGGAGAGACCCAGTACTTC,CASSLERGGETQYF,TRBV5-1,-,few,TRBJ2-5
TGTGCCAGCAGCTTAGGCGGTCGGAGCTACACCTTC,CASSLGGRSYTF,TRBV7-9,-,-,TRBJ1-2
TGTGCCAGCAGCTTAATAGGGGGTCTAGCGGGCCCCGGGGGCGAGCAGTTCTTC,CASSLIGGLAGPGGEQFF,TRBV7-8,TRBD2,-,TRBJ2-1
TGTGCCAGCGGACAGGGGGTATGGACAGATACGCAGTATTTT,CASGQGVWTDTQYF,TRBV6-5,TRBD1,many,TRBJ2-3
TGTGCCAGCAGCAGGACTAGCGGGGGGGGTAATGAGCAGTTCTTC,CASSRTSGGGNEQFF,TRBV6-5,TRBD2,few,TRBJ2-1
TGTGCCAGCAGTTACGCGACGATTCTCTATGGCTACACCTTC,CASSYATILYGYTF,TRBV6-2/TRBV6-3,-,few,TRBJ1-2
TGTGCCAGCAGCTTAGCGCAGCTGAACACTGAAGCTTTCTTT,CASSLAQLNTEAFF,TRBV7-9,-,many,TRBJ1-1
TGTGCCAGCAGCAGACACCCGGGAGGTAGCGGGAGAAACATTCAGTACTTC,CASSRHPGGSGRNIQYF,TRBV7-2,TRBD2,many,TRBJ2-4
TGTGCCAGCAGCTTCCCGGTTCGAAACCCAGGGCGCAATGAGCAGTTCTTC,CASSFPVRNPGRNEQFF,TRBV7-9,-,many,TRBJ2-1
TGTGCCTGGAGTGAGACAGGGATCACAGATACGCAGTATTTT,CAWSETGITDTQYF,TRBV30,TRBD1,-,TRBJ2-3
TGCGCCAGCAGCTTGGGACACCCAAAGGACTCCAATGAGCAGTTCTTC,CASSLGHPKDSNEQFF,TRBV5-1,-,many,TRBJ2-1
TGTGCCAGCAGTTTGGATGGTTTCGCTGAAGCTTTCTTT,CASSLDGFAEAFF,TRBV28,-,-,TRBJ1-1
TGTGCCAGCAGCTCCCCTCCGGGATCCGGGGGCTCCTACAATGAGCAGTTCTTC,CASSSPPGSGGSYNEQFF,TRBV3-1,-,-,TRBJ2-1
TGTGCCATCGGGTTCGGGGGGTCCTACAATGAGCAGTTCTTC,CAIGFGGSYNEQFF,TRBV10-3,TRBD2,few,TRBJ2-1
TGTGCCAGCAGCCCACGGGGACAGGGGAAAGAGACCCAGTACTTC,CASSPRGQGKETQYF,TRBV11-2,TRBD1,-,TRBJ2-5
TGTGCCAGCAGTTTCGGCGGGGCCTATGAGCAGTTCTTC,CASSFGGAYEQFF,TRBV12-3/TRBV12-4,-,many,TRBJ2-1
TGTGCCAGCAGCCAAGAAGTGGCGGGAGGCCTTTCCTCCTACGAGCAGTACTTC,CASSQEVAGGLSSYEQYF,TRBV4-2,TRBD2,many,TRBJ2-7
TGTGCCAGCAGCTACAGCAGGGATCTAACAGATACGCAGTATTTT,CASSYSRDLTDTQYF,TRBV7-2,-,many,TRBJ2-3
TGTGCCAGCAGCTCAGCTAGACTAGCGGGAGGAGGGGAGACCCAGTACTTC,CASSSARLAGGGETQYF,TRBV7-2,TRBD2,many,TRBJ2-5
TGTGCCAGCAGCCCCGGGACGGTGCAGTTCTTC,CASSPGTVQFF,TRBV7-2,-,few,TRBJ2-1
TGCGCCAGCAGCCCCGTGAGAGATTGGGGCAATGAGCAGTTCTTC,CASSPVRDWGNEQFF,TRBV4-3,-,few,TRBJ2-1
TGTGCCAGCAGCTTAGTCCGCGGAGGGGGCTGGGGCACCGATGAGCAGTTCTTC,CASSLVRGGGWGTDEQFF,TRBV7-2,-,many,TRBJ2-1
TGTGCCAGCAGTCGGGGGCCCAGCGAAGAGACCCAGTACTTC,CASSRGPSEETQYF,TRBV4-2,-,many,TRBJ2-5
TGTGCCAGCAGCTCCGACATGAACACTGAAGCTTTCTTT,CASSSDMNTEAFF,TRBV7-9,-,-,TRBJ1-1
TGTGCCAGCAGCTTAGTGGGACAGGGGGCGAGTGGGGTTTCACCCCTCCACTTT,CASSLVGQGASGVSPLHF,TRBV7-2,TRBD1,few,TRBJ1-6
TGTGCCAGCCTTGGACAGGGGGTCGTGGGGGAGCTGTTTTTT,CASLGQGVVGELFF,TRBV19,TRBD1,many,TRBJ2-2
TGTGCCAGCAGACAATCTAGCGGGAGTTGCGAGCAGTACTTC,CASRQSSGSCEQYF,TRBV6-4,TRBD2,-,TRBJ2-7
TGTGCCAGCAGTTACACGACGGACCTCAGGACCCAGTACTTC,CASSYTTDLRTQYF,TRBV6-2/TRBV6-3,-,few,TRBJ2-5
TGTGCCAGCAGCCTTCAGTGGGACTATGGCTACACCTTC,CASSLQWDYGYTF,TRBV2,-,-,TRBJ1-2
TGTGCCAGCAGCCATGCCGGGGCCGGGGAGCTGTTTTTT,CASSHAGAGELFF,TRBV4-2,-,-,TRBJ2-2
TGCGCCAGCAGCCGGGGGGGGTCAGGTCTCAGCTCTGGGGCCAACGTCCTGACTTTC,CASSRGGSGLSSGANVLTF,TRBV4-3,TRBD2,many,TRBJ2-6
TGCAGTACCCACTCACCGGACAGGAGGTCCTACAATGAGCAGTTCTTC,CSTHSPDRRSYNEQFF,TRBV20-1,TRBD1,few,TRBJ2-1
TGTGCCAGCAGCTCAGACAGGGGAAGTAACGAGCAGTACTTC,CASSSDRGSNEQYF,TRBV7-2,TRBD1,many,TRBJ2-7